This TCR beta chain came from a study of identical twins. Findings and caveats of the study: Cord blood's abundant beta clonotypes had fewer insertions, unlike memory repertoires.

Turning to this clonotype: Its antigen is undetermined.

Germline V gene lookup returns CDR1 SGHRS and CDR2 YFSETQ. Trimming took off 4 bases at V and 5 bases at J, with 10 bases between the two ends. The CDR3 has 13 amino acids. A universal primer binding site was introduced by template switching. The final cDNA contained unique molecular identifiers. MiXCR was run by TCRdb on the 5' RACE reads, yielding one entry per CDR3 protein. This sample has around 480,000 distinct CDR3 sequences, with more than 13% found just once. The sample was also linked to a second study, of yellow fever vaccine responses in identical twins.

This clonotype was sampled from a woman younger than 30 in good health. The chain carries TRBV5-1 and TRBJ2-4; D possibly matches TRBD1 or TRBD2 (5 bases each). The sequenced sample was CD4+ T cells sorted from blood. The DNA for the CDR3 is TGCGCCAGCAGCCCCGGGACGGAAAACATTCAGTACTTC. This sequence encodes CASSPGTENIQYF.